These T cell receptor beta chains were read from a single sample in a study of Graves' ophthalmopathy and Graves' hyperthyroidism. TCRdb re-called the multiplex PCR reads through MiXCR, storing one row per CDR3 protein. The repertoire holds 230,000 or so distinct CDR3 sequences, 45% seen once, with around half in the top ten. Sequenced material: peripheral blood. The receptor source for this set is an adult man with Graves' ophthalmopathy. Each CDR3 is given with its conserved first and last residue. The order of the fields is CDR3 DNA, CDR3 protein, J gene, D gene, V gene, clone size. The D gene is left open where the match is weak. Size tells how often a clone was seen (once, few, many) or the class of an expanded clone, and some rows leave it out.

TGTGCCAGCAGCTTAGCCTGGACAGGGAGGGGGAATGGCTACACCTTC | CASSLAWTGRGNGYTF | TRBJ1-2 | TRBD1 | TRBV7-9 | NA
TGCGCCAGCAGCCAAGGACAGGCTTCCGAGCAGTACTTC | CASSQGQASEQYF | TRBJ2-7 | NA | TRBV4-1 | few
TGTGCCAGTAGTGCTACAGGAGACACTGAAGCTTTCTTT | CASSATGDTEAFF | TRBJ1-1 | NA | TRBV5-5 | NA
TGTGCCAGCAGCGAAGGGGCAGGGAAGAACACCGGGGAGCTGTTTTTT | CASSEGAGKNTGELFF | TRBJ2-2 | NA | TRBV7-6 | few
TGTGCCAGCAGTGAACGACAGGGCGCTCGTGAAGCTTTCTTT | CASSERQGAREAFF | TRBJ1-1 | TRBD1 | TRBV6-1 | NA
TGCGCCAGCAGCCGGGACAGGACAGGGGGCTCTGGGGCCAACGTCCTGACTTTC | CASSRDRTGGSGANVLTF | TRBJ2-6 | TRBD1 | TRBV5-1 | few
TGTGCCAGCAGCTTGGGCGGGGCCTACGGAGCTTTCTTT | CASSLGGAYGAFF | TRBJ1-1 | NA | TRBV7-2 | NA
TGTGCCAGCAGCTTTGTACAGGGGGTTGGCAATCAGCCCCAGCATTTT | CASSFVQGVGNQPQHF | TRBJ1-5 | TRBD1 | TRBV7-9 | NA
TGTGCCAGCAGTTACTTCGGTAGCACTGAAGCTTTCTTT | CASSYFGSTEAFF | TRBJ1-1 | NA | TRBV6-5 | NA
TGTGCCAGCAGCTTAGCGAAGGGGCAGGGGACCGCCGGGGAGCTGTTTTTT | CASSLAKGQGTAGELFF | TRBJ2-2 | NA | TRBV11-2 | NA
TGCAGTGCTACGGTCGGACAAGAGACCCAGTACTTC | CSATVGQETQYF | TRBJ2-5 | NA | TRBV20-1 | few
TGTGCCAGCAGCCAAGTCTCCACCGGGACAGTATACGAGCAGTACTTC | CASSQVSTGTVYEQYF | TRBJ2-7 | TRBD1 | TRBV4-2 | NA
TGTGCCAGCAGTTCTTTCGCCGGACAGACCTACGAGCAGTACTTC | CASSSFAGQTYEQYF | TRBJ2-7 | NA | TRBV2 | NA
TGTGCCAGCAGTGAGGGGAGTCTGCCCCAGCATTTT | CASSEGSLPQHF | TRBJ1-5 | NA | TRBV10-3 | NA
TGCAGCGTTGGGACAGGGTACGCGAACACTGAAGCTTTCTTT | CSVGTGYANTEAFF | TRBJ1-1 | TRBD1 | TRBV29-1 | many
TGTGCCAGCAGCCAAGATTTTGGCCGGACGGAGACCCAGTACTTC | CASSQDFGRTETQYF | TRBJ2-5 | NA | TRBV4-1 | NA
TGTGCCAGCAGTTACTGGACAGGGGACCATGGCTACACCTTC | CASSYWTGDHGYTF | TRBJ1-2 | TRBD1 | TRBV12-3/TRBV12-4 | NA
TGCAGCGTCTACTTCCGACAGGGGGGAATGAACACTGAAGCTTTCTTT | CSVYFRQGGMNTEAFF | TRBJ1-1 | TRBD1 | TRBV29-1 | NA
TGTGCCAGCAGTTCCCCGATGAGGGCAGAGGGGATGGAGACCCAGTACTTC | CASSSPMRAEGMETQYF | TRBJ2-5 | NA | TRBV2 | NA
TGTGCCATCAGTGAGGCCAGGCTGAACACTGAAGCTTTCTTT | CAISEARLNTEAFF | TRBJ1-1 | NA | TRBV10-3 | NA
TGTGCCAGCAGCCCCGGGGACAGGGGCACTGAAGCTTTCTTT | CASSPGDRGTEAFF | TRBJ1-1 | TRBD1 | TRBV9 | once
TGTGCCATCAGTGACAGGGGGATGGGAGGCTACACCTTC | CAISDRGMGGYTF | TRBJ1-2 | TRBD1 | TRBV10-3 | few